A selection of T cell receptor beta chains follows, all from one sample in a study of OX40 agonist ivuxolimab in advanced cancers. Method: immunoSEQ multiplex PCR; TCRdb's copy keeps in-frame clones and lacks some. The table includes about 90,000 clones, about 89% detected once. Sequences were derived from CD4+ or CD8+ T cells sorted from blood, sampled in a trial of the OX40 agonist ivuxolimab. The receptors here all came from an adult with an advanced solid tumor such as melanoma, head and neck, liver or kidney cancer. Each CDR3 is given with its conserved first and last residue. Each record gives: J gene, D gene, V gene, clone size, CDR3 protein, CDR3 DNA. A D gene is named only where the DNA matches it firmly. Size is omitted from some rows. Given values are once, few, many or a class for expanded clones.

TRBJ2-2 TRBD2 TRBV19 . CASSIIAGGSNTGELFF TGTGCCAGTAGTATAATAGCGGGAGGCTCGAACACCGGGGAGCTGTTTTTT
TRBJ1-4 . TRBV30 . CAWTGQPNEKLFF TGTGCCTGGACCGGTCAGCCTAATGAAAAACTGTTTTTT
TRBJ2-5 TRBD2 TRBV7-9 once CASSYSGSLGQETQYF TGTGCCAGCAGCTACAGCGGGAGCCTGGGGCAAGAGACCCAGTACTTC
TRBJ1-3 . TRBV28 . CASGLSTGNTIYF TGTGCCAGCGGACTGAGTACTGGAAACACCATATATTTT
TRBJ2-5 . TRBV5-1 few CASSLEETQYF TGCGCCAGCAGCTTGGAAGAGACCCAGTACTTC
TRBJ2-7 . TRBV30 . CAWRRGFYEQYF TGTGCCTGGAGAAGAGGTTTCTACGAGCAGTACTTC
TRBJ1-1 . TRBV20-1 . CSVFPEAFF TGCAGTGTATTCCCTGAAGCTTTCTTT
TRBJ2-1 . TRBV18 . CASSPGSSYNEQFF TGTGCCAGCTCTCCGGGGAGCTCCTACAATGAGCAGTTCTTC
TRBJ2-3 . TRBV9 . CASSVGVPSTDTQYF TGTGCCAGCAGCGTAGGGGTCCCCAGCACAGATACGCAGTATTTT
TRBJ1-2 . TRBV29-1 . CSARRPGLLYGYTF TGCAGCGCACGTCGGCCAGGCCTTCTTTATGGCTACACCTTC
TRBJ2-7 . TRBV9 . CASSVGQTYEQYF TGTGCCAGCAGCGTAGGCCAAACCTACGAGCAGTACTTC
TRBJ2-7 . TRBV20-1 few CSAGETYEQYF TGCAGTGCGGGGGAGACCTACGAGCAGTACTTC
TRBJ1-4 . TRBV29-1 . CSVERGGKLFF TGCAGCGTTGAGAGGGGGGGAAAACTGTTTTTT
TRBJ1-1 TRBD1 TRBV5-1 . CASSLTTGGMNTEAFF TGCGCCAGCAGCTTGACAACAGGGGGGATGAACACTGAAGCTTTCTTT
TRBJ2-7 . TRBV11-1 . CASSRDYEQYF TGTGCCAGCAGCCGAGACTACGAGCAGTACTTC
TRBJ1-2 TRBD1 TRBV27 . CASSLTGNYGYTF TGTGCCAGCAGTTTGACAGGGAACTATGGCTACACCTTC